This T cell receptor (beta chain) was captured in a study of siplizumab effects on memory and regulatory T cells. Findings and limits, study-wide: Relative to controls at 26.9%, mappable alloreactive CD4+ clones exhibited a mean Treg-derived proportion of 68.8% with siplizumab. Siplizumab cultures yielded proliferating Tregs whose suppressive function was not confirmed. Only a minority of proliferating CD4+ or CD8+ clones had an assignable naive or memory phenotype, with roughly 75-97% lacking one.

Germline V gives CDR1 SGHVS, CDR2 FQNEAQ. The CDR3 has 14 amino acids. V shed 5 bases, J shed 4 bases, and the junction held 5 bases outside the gene matches. This clone was recorded once. The antigen remains undetermined. Libraries were prepared by immunoSEQ multiplex PCR; TCRdb keeps only in-frame clonotypes and omits some of them. Found here are around 100,000 clones, about 94% of them singletons; the top ten hold approximately 0.31%. Sample: non-Treg CD4+ T cells sorted from blood. The TCR comes from a human donor in good health. This rearrangement joins TRBV7-8 to TRBJ2-1; 7 nucleotides align to TRBD1. The CDR3 sequence is CASSPDRVYNEQFF. The DNA of the CDR3 is TGTGCCAGCAGCCCCGACAGGGTTTACAATGAGCAGTTCTTC.